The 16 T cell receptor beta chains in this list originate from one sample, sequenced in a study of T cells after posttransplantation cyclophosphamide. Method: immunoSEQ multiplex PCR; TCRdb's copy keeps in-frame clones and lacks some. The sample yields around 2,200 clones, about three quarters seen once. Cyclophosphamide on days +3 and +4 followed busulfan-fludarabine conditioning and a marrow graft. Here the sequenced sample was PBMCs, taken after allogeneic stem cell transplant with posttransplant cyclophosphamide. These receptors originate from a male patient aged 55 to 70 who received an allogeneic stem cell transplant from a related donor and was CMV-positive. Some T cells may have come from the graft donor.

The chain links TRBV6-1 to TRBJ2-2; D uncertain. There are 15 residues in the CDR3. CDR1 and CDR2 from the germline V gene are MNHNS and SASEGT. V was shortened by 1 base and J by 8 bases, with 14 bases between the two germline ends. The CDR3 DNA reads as TGTGCCAGCAGTGAAGTACTACTGGCTTTGGGGGAGCTGTTTTTT. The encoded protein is CASSEVLLALGELFF.

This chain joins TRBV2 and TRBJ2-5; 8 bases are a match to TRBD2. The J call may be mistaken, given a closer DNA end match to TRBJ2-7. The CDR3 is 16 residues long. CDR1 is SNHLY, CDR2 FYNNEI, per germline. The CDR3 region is CASSEGKGLVRREQYF. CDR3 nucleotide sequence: TGTGCCAGCAGTGAAGGAAAGGGACTAGTGCGACGCGAGCAGTACTTC.

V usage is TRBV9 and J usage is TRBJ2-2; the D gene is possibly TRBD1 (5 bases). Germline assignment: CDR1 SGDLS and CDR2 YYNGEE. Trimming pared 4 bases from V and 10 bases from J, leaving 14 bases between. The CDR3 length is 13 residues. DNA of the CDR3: TGTGCCAGCAGCCAAAGAACCGGACAGGAGCTGTTTTTT. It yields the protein CASSQRTGQELFF.

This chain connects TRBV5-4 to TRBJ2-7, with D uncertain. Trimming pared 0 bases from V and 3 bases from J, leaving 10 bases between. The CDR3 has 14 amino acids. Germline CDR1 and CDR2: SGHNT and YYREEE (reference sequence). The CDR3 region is CASSLGGDFYEQYF. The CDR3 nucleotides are TGTGCCAGCAGCTTGGGAGGCGATTTCTACGAGCAGTACTTC.

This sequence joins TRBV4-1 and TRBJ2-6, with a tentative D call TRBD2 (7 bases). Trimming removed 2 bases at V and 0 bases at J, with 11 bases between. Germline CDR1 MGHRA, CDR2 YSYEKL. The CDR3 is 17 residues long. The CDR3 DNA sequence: TGCGCCAGCAGCCAATGGGGGGGCAGCTCTGGGGCCAACGTCCTGACTTTC. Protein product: CASSQWGGSSGANVLTF.

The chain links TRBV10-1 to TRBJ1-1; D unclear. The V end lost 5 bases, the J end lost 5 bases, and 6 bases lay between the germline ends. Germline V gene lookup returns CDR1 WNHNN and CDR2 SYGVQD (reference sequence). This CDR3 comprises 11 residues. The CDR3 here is CASSRGTEAFF. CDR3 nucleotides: TGCGCCAGCAGTAGAGGAACTGAAGCTTTCTTT.

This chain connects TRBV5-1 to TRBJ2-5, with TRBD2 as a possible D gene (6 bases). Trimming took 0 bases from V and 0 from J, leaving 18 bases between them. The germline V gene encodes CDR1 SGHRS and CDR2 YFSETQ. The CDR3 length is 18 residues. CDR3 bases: TGCGCCAGCAGCTTGGCCACTGGGGTCCGGGGGTACCAAGAGACCCAGTACTTC. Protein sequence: CASSLATGVRGYQETQYF.

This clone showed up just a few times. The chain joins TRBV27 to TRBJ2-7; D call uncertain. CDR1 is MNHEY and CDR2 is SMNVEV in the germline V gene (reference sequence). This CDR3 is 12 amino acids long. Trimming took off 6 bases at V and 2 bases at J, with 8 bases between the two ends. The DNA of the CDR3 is TGTGCCAGCAGCAGAACAACCTACGAGCAGTACTTC. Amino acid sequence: CASSRTTYEQYF.

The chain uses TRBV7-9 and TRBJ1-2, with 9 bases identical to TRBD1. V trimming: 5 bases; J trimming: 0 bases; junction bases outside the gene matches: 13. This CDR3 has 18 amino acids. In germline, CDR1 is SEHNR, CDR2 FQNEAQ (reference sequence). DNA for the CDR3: TGTGCCAGCAGCGACCTAGCCGGGACAGGGTCGACTAACTATGGCTACACCTTC. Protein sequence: CASSDLAGTGSTNYGYTF.

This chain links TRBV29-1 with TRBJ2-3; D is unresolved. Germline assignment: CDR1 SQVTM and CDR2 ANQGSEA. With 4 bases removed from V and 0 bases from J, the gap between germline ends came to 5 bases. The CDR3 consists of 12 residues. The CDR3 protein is CSVVRSTDTQYF. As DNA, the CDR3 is TGCAGCGTTGTCAGAAGCACAGATACGCAGTATTTT.

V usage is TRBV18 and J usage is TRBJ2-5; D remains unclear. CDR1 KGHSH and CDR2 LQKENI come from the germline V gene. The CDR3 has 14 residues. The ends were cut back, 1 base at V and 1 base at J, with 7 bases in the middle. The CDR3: CASSPLASQETQYF. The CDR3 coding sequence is TGTGCCAGCTCACCACTGGCCAGCCAAGAGACCCAGTACTTC.

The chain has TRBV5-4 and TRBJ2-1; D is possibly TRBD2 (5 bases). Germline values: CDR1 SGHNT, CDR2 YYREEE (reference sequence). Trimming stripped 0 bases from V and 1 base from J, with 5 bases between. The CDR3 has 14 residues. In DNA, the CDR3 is TGTGCCAGCAGCTTGGCGGGGTCCTACAATGAGCAGTTCTTC. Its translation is CASSLAGSYNEQFF.

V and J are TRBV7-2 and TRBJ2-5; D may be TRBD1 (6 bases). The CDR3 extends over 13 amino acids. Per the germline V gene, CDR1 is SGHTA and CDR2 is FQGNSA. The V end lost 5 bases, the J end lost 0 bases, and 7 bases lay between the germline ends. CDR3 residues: CASSRDNQETQYF. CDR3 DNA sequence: TGTGCCAGCAGCCGGGACAACCAAGAGACCCAGTACTTC.

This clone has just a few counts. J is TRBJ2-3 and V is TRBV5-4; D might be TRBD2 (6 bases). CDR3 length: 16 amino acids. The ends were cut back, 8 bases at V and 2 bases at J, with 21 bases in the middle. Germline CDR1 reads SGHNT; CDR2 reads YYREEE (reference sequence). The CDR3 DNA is TGTGCCAGTCAAAAAGATATGGGGGGAGCCACAGATACGCAGTATTTT. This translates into CASQKDMGGATDTQYF.

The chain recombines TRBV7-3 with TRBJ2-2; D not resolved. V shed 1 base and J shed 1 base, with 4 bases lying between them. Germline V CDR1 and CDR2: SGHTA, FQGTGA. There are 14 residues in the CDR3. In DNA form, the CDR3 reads TGTGCCAGCAGCTTAATTATGAACACCGGGGAGCTGTTTTTT. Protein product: CASSLIMNTGELFF.

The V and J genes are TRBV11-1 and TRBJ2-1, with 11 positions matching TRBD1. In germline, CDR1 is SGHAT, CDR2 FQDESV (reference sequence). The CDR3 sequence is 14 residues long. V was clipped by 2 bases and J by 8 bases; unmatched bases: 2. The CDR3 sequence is CASSLPGQGDEQFF. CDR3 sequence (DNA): TGTGCCAGCAGCTTACCGGGACAGGGGGATGAGCAGTTCTTC.